The 25 T cell receptor beta chains below were found in one sample sequenced in a study of identifying expanded T cells in peripheral blood. Assay: immunoSEQ multiplex PCR; the TCRdb copy retains only in-frame clones and omits some. The repertoire holds 85,000 to 100,000 clones, about 91% seen once, with 3% to 4% in the top ten. The sequenced sample consisted of blood. The receptor set was obtained from a person between 18 and 69 years old in good health.

This sequence joins TRBV10-3 and TRBJ2-3; TRBD1 is a possible D gene (5 bases). The length of the CDR3 is 14 residues. Per germline, CDR1 ENHRY and CDR2 SYGVKD. The ends were cut back, 0 bases at V and 2 bases at J, with 6 bases in the middle. The CDR3 loop is CAISESQDTDTQYF. CDR3 coding DNA: TGTGCCATCAGTGAGTCACAGGACACAGATACGCAGTATTTT.

The chain combines TRBV9 with TRBJ2-3; 7 positions agree with TRBD2. CDR3 size: 15 residues. The V gene end was trimmed by 0 bases and the J gene end by 5 bases; junction bases not matched to a gene: 6. Germline assignment: CDR1 SGDLS and CDR2 YYNGEE. The CDR3 sequence: CASSVALAVQDTQYF. As DNA, the CDR3 is TGTGCCAGCAGCGTAGCTCTAGCGGTGCAAGATACGCAGTATTTT. Filled out from reference TRBV9 and TRBJ2-3, the complete variable domain reads DSGVTQTPKHLITATGQRVTLRCSPRSGDLSVYWYQQSLDQGLQFLIQYYNGEERAKGNILERFSAQQFPDLHSELNLSSLELGDSALYFCASSVALAVQDTQYFGPGTRLTVL.

This clone has just a few counts. This chain uses TRBV7-9 with TRBJ2-1; 9 positions agree with TRBD2. The trim removed 5 bases at V and 3 bases at J, leaving 2 bases unmatched. Germline-derived CDR1 and CDR2 are SEHNR and FQNEAQ (reference sequence). This CDR3 contains 14 residues. The CDR3 bases are TGTGCCAGCAGCGTTAGCGGGAGCTACAATGAGCAGTTCTTC. This codes for CASSVSGSYNEQFF. The variable domain in full, completed from reference TRBV7-9 and TRBJ2-1, reads DTGVSQNPRHKITKRGQNVTFRCDPISEHNRLYWYRQTLGQGPEFLTYFQNEAQLEKSRLLSDRFSAERPKGSFSTLEIQRTEQGDSAMYLCASSVSGSYNEQFFGPGTRLTVL.

The genes are TRBV6-1 and TRBJ2-7, with TRBD1 as a possible D gene (6 bases). V lost 3 bases and J 4 bases, leaving 7 bases between the germline ends. CDR1 and CDR2 from the germline V gene are MNHNS and SASEGT. The CDR3 extends over 12 amino acids. This CDR3 is CASSDQGYEQYF. The DNA of the CDR3 is TGTGCCAGCAGTGATCAGGGGTACGAGCAGTACTTC.

The chain couples TRBV6-1 to TRBJ2-7, with TRBD1 matching 9 bases. Trimming cost V 1 base and J 3 bases; bases outside gene matches: 4. Looked up from germline, CDR1 is MNHNS and CDR2 is SASEGT. The CDR3 has 15 residues. CDR3 sequence: CASSEDETGGYEQYF. DNA for the CDR3: TGTGCCAGCAGTGAAGATGAGACAGGGGGCTACGAGCAGTACTTC.

V and J are TRBV5-1 and TRBJ1-1; D is perhaps TRBD1 (6 bases). Between the trimmed V and J ends, which lost 6 bases and 3 bases, there was a span of 18 bases. This CDR3 contains 15 residues. The V gene's germline CDR1 is SGHRS and CDR2 YFSETQ. The CDR3: CASNGFLGADTEAFF. The CDR3 bases are TGCGCCAGCAACGGATTTTTGGGGGCTGACACTGAAGCTTTCTTT.

The chain recombines TRBV4-3 with TRBJ2-1, with D tentatively TRBD2 (5 bases). Per germline, CDR1 LGHNA and CDR2 YSLEER. Trimming stripped 1 base from V and 1 base from J, with 11 bases between. The CDR3 length is 16 residues. The CDR3 sequence is CASSQGTGKSYNEQFF. As DNA, the CDR3 is TGCGCCAGCAGCCAAGGAACCGGGAAGTCCTACAATGAGCAGTTCTTC.

The chain is built from TRBV5-6 and TRBJ2-1, with 8 bases matching TRBD2. V was clipped by 1 base and J by 0 bases; unmatched bases: 9. The germline V gene encodes CDR1 SGHDT and CDR2 YYEEEE. CDR3 length: 18 residues. CDR3 nucleotides: TGTGCCAGCAGCTTGCCGGGAGGGCCAGGGAGCTCCTACAATGAGCAGTTCTTC. It translates to CASSLPGGPGSSYNEQFF.

This chain uses TRBV5-6 with TRBJ2-2, with D possibly matching TRBD1 (5 bases). Germline lookup yields CDR1 SGHDT and CDR2 YYEEEE. The CDR3 spans 18 residues. Deletions cut 5 bases from V and 0 bases from J, with 20 bases between. The chain's CDR3 is CASSLPPMGLANTGELFF. CDR3 DNA: TGTGCCAGCAGTTTACCACCTATGGGGCTAGCGAACACCGGGGAGCTGTTTTTT.

The chain combines TRBV27 with TRBJ1-1; D may be TRBD1 (6 bases). The CDR3 is 14 residues long. Deletions cut 5 bases from V and 5 bases from J, with 15 bases between. The germline CDR1 and CDR2 sequences are MNHEY and SMNVEV (reference sequence). DNA of the CDR3: TGTGCCAGCAGTCCCCACAGGGAGGGGACTGAAGCTTTCTTT. Amino acid sequence: CASSPHREGTEAFF.

This chain connects TRBV5-1 to TRBJ2-7; 15 nucleotides agree with TRBD2. Germline V CDR1 and CDR2: SGHRS, YFSETQ. The CDR3 is 18 amino acids. Unmatched junction bases numbered 7, after V lost 3 bases and J lost 0 bases. The CDR3 DNA sequence: TGCGCCAGCAGCTCGGGACTAGCGGGAGGTCCCAACTCCTACGAGCAGTACTTC. Residues: CASSSGLAGGPNSYEQYF. Full variable domain (rest looked up from reference TRBV5-1 and TRBJ2-7): KAGVTQTPRYLIKTRGQQVTLSCSPISGHRSVSWYQQTPGQGLQFLFEYFSETQRNKGNFPGRFSGRQFSNSRSEMNVSTLELGDSALYLCASSSGLAGGPNSYEQYFGPGTRLTVT.

The chain is built from TRBV5-6 and TRBJ2-7; D ambiguous. This CDR3 spans 16 amino acids. Per the germline V gene, CDR1 is SGHDT and CDR2 is YYEEEE. Trimming took 0 bases from V and 2 from J, leaving 15 bases between them. CDR3 bases: TGTGCCAGCAGCTTGGGTACCTCCTCCTCACCCTACGAGCAGTACTTC. Residues: CASSLGTSSSPYEQYF.

The chain employs TRBV28 and TRBJ1-1; D is ambiguous. The CDR3 consists of 14 residues. Trimming took off 6 bases at V and 4 bases at J, with 15 bases between the two ends. Germline loops: CDR1 MDHEN, CDR2 SYDVKM. CDR3 sequence: CASRSSRLGTEAFF. In DNA, the CDR3 is TGTGCCAGCAGATCTTCCCGATTAGGCACTGAAGCTTTCTTT.

The chain combines TRBV28 with TRBJ1-1; D unclear. The CDR3 loop spans 12 amino acids. Per the germline V gene, CDR1 is MDHEN and CDR2 is SYDVKM. V was pared by 0 bases and J by 5 bases, with 4 bases between. Here the CDR3 DNA reads TGTGCCAGCAGTTTATGGCGTACTGAAGCTTTCTTT. Translated: CASSLWRTEAFF.

This clone was seen only a few times. The chain carries TRBV5-6 and TRBJ2-5; D not resolved. Trimming left V 3 bases short and J 5 bases short, with 11 bases between. Germline V gives CDR1 SGHDT, CDR2 YYEEEE. This CDR3 region has 13 residues. The CDR3 region has the DNA TGTGCCAGCAGCTCCCGTACTGAGGAGACCCAGTACTTC. Translated, it gives CASSSRTEETQYF.

This chain connects TRBV27 to TRBJ2-5, with D unclear. This CDR3 contains 12 residues. V was cut by 10 bases and J by 3 bases, with 12 bases left in between. Per the germline V gene, CDR1 is MNHEY and CDR2 is SMNVEV (reference sequence). The DNA of the CDR3 is TGTGCCACCAAAGGATTAGAAGAGACCCAGTACTTC. Protein sequence: CATKGLEETQYF.

This chain uses TRBV19 with TRBJ2-7; tentatively, D is TRBD1 (7 bases). The germline V gene has CDR1 LNHDA and CDR2 SQIVND (reference sequence). The CDR3 contains 14 residues. V was shortened by 3 bases and J by 3 bases, with 12 bases between the two germline ends. CDR3 protein: CASSMGRGVYEQYF. The CDR3 coding sequence is TGTGCCAGTAGTATGGGCAGGGGGGTCTACGAGCAGTACTTC. The variable domain in full, with the rest retrieved from reference TRBV19 and TRBJ2-7, is DGGITQSPKYLFRKEGQNVTLSCEQNLNHDAMYWYRQDPGQGLRLIYYSQIVNDFQKGDIAEGYSVSREKKESFPLTVTSAQKNPTAFYLCASSMGRGVYEQYFGPGTRLTVT.

The chain joins TRBV4-2 to TRBJ2-1; TRBD2 matches 13 bases. Germline V gene lookup returns CDR1 LGHNA and CDR2 YNFKEQ. With 5 bases clipped from V and 8 bases from J, the junction kept 9 bases outside the gene matches. The CDR3 spans 16 residues. The DNA for the CDR3 is TGTGCCAGCAGCTCAACCTGGACTAGCGGGAGATATGAGCAGTTCTTC. It codes for CASSSTWTSGRYEQFF.

This chain joins TRBV4-2 and TRBJ2-5; 8 bases are a match to TRBD1. V shed 3 bases and J 6 bases; nucleotides not matched to a gene: 3. CDR1 and CDR2 (germline): LGHNA, YNFKEQ. This CDR3 region has 13 residues. This CDR3 reads CASSQGTGQTQYF. Written as DNA, the CDR3 is TGTGCCAGCAGCCAGGGGACAGGACAGACCCAGTACTTC.

V and J are TRBV7-2 and TRBJ2-7; TRBD2 agrees at 11 bases. V shed 5 bases and J 5 bases; nucleotides not matched to a gene: 8. This CDR3 is built from 15 residues. CDR1 is SGHTA and CDR2 is FQGNSA in the germline V gene. The CDR3 is CASSETSGSIDEQYF. In DNA form, the CDR3 reads TGTGCCAGCAGCGAAACTAGCGGGAGTATCGACGAGCAGTACTTC.

This clone was observed a single time. This chain connects TRBV6-5 to TRBJ1-4, with 10 bases identical to TRBD1. Germline CDR1 MNHEY, CDR2 SVGAGI. J gave up 8 bases and V 9 bases, and 3 bases lay outside the gene matches. The CDR3 has 12 residues. CDR3 amino acids: CASGQGVEKLFF. CDR3 in DNA: TGTGCCAGTGGACAGGGGGTAGAAAAACTGTTTTTT.

This chain connects TRBV20-1 to TRBJ2-5; a possible D gene is TRBD2 (5 bases). V lost 4 bases and J lost 4, with 7 bases in between. The germline V gene encodes CDR1 DFQATT and CDR2 SNEGSKA (reference sequence). This CDR3 has 11 amino acids. Here the CDR3 DNA reads TGCAGTGCTACCGCGGGAGAGACCCAGTACTTC. Translation: CSATAGETQYF.

This chain links TRBV9 with TRBJ2-1; the D is unclear. This CDR3 is built from 16 residues. Germline-derived CDR1 and CDR2 are SGDLS and YYNGEE. The V and J ends lost 2 bases and 0 bases respectively, with 12 bases between them. CDR3 nucleotide sequence: TGTGCCAGCAGCGTCGGTAGCTCAGACTCCTACAATGAGCAGTTCTTC. It specifies CASSVGSSDSYNEQFF.

The chain has TRBV9 and TRBJ2-4, with TRBD2 matching 13 bases. Germline lookup yields CDR1 SGDLS and CDR2 YYNGEE. J gave up 8 bases and V 3 bases, and 2 bases lay outside the gene matches. This CDR3 is 14 amino acids long. CDR3 amino acids: CASSGTSGRHIQYF. CDR3 DNA sequence: TGTGCCAGCAGCGGGACTAGCGGGAGACACATTCAGTACTTC.

The chain joins TRBV2 to TRBJ1-5, with D maybe TRBD1 (6 bases). V dropped 5 bases and J dropped 4 bases, with 15 bases sitting between them. The CDR3 is 15 amino acids. Per the germline V gene, CDR1 is SNHLY and CDR2 is FYNNEI. The CDR3 is CASSWQGNGNQPQHF. CDR3 coding DNA: TGTGCCAGCAGTTGGCAGGGGAACGGGAATCAGCCCCAGCATTTT.